The clone carrying this TCR beta chain was detected ten times or more. The antigen remains undetermined. Deletions cut 2 bases from V and 2 bases from J, with 10 bases between. The germline V gene has CDR1 SEHNR and CDR2 FQNEAQ (reference sequence). The CDR3 extends over 14 amino acids. The sample originates from a study of T-cell reconstitution after alpha-beta-depleted transplantation in children. The TCRbeta library was prepared with unique molecular identifiers. MiXCR was run by TCRdb on the PCR reads, yielding one entry per CDR3 protein. The sample consists of around 210,000 distinct CDR3 sequences, 5.5% to 7% of them appearing once. Study-wide findings and caveats: Counts and diversity of T cells one year after transplant came mostly from newly produced T cells. Reportedly, alpha-beta T cells present about two months post-transplant originated from several hundred expanded clones of graft origin. Surviving thymic progenitors and recipient T cells were the source of high TCRbeta diversity at day 60 in some patients.

V and J are TRBV7-9 and TRBJ2-7; D is undetermined. The sample in question was PBMCs, obtained before TCRalphabeta/CD19-depleted stem cell transplant. The TCR originated in a boy younger than 10 with acute lymphoblastic leukemia, due to receive a stem cell transplant. The CDR3 spells CASSLFAATYEQYF. In DNA form, the CDR3 reads TGTGCCAGCAGCTTATTCGCGGCGACCTACGAGCAGTACTTC.